This paragraph covers one T cell receptor (beta chain) sequence. Its antigen is unidentified. The data originate from a study of Ad26.COV2.S vaccination and SARS-CoV-2 variants. Overall study context: It was the COV1001 Ad26.COV2.S trial arm that included the donor.

Study-level points and caveats: Estimates derived from TCR breadth and depth analyses may have underestimated total T cell responses. Non-spike TCR breadth was similar in vaccine and placebo recipients.

This CDR3 has 14 residues. The germline CDR1 and CDR2 sequences are SNHLY and FYNNEI. Trimming pared 3 bases from V and 4 bases from J, leaving 12 bases between. Here immunoSEQ multiplex PCR was the method, and the copy in TCRdb shows in-frame clones only, minus some. Among over 300,000 clones listed, about four fifths were seen once. Treatment defined: about 20 received Ad26.COV2.S at low or high dose, single or two shots; 5 received placebo; per-sample allocation not given. Day 63 following the first vaccine or placebo injection was when the samples were taken. The sequence was obtained from a person between 18 and 65 years old who received the Ad26.COV2.S COVID-19 vaccine or a placebo. The starting material was peripheral blood, obtained in a trial of Ad26.COV2.S vaccine versus placebo. V is TRBV2 and J is TRBJ2-5, with D possibly matching TRBD1 (6 bases). The chain's CDR3 is CASSDTGHLETQYF. In DNA, the CDR3 is TGTGCCAGCAGTGATACAGGGCACCTAGAGACCCAGTACTTC. The whole variable domain, remainder taken from reference TRBV2 and TRBJ2-5, is EPEVTQTPSHQVTQMGQEVILRCVPISNHLYFYWYRQILGQKVEFLVSFYNNEISEKSEIFDDQFSVERPDGSNFTLKIRSTKLEDSAMYFCASSDTGHLETQYFGPGTRLLVL.